These 9 T cell receptor beta chains originate from one sample sequenced in a study of blood T cell repertoires in COVID-19. Clones were sequenced by immunoSEQ multiplex PCR, and TCRdb holds only the in-frame ones, with some missing. There are 150,000 or so clones in the sample; about four fifths occur only once, and 13% to 15% lies in the top ten. Sequenced material: peripheral blood. The origin of the receptors is a human donor with acute or convalescent COVID-19. The donor label of this sample is uncertain.

This chain uses TRBV7-3 with TRBJ2-3, with 8 bases aligning to TRBD1. Trimming at V came to 2 bases and at J to 5 bases, leaving 3 bases not matched to a gene. Germline CDR1 is SGHTA and CDR2 is FQGTGA. This CDR3 is 14 amino acids long. The CDR3 DNA follows: TGTGCCAGCAGCTTACAGGGGGCGGGAGATACGCAGTATTTT. This sequence encodes CASSLQGAGDTQYF.

J is TRBJ2-3 and V is TRBV29-1; the D is unclear. V lost 7 bases and J lost 9, with 14 bases in between. The CDR3 is 11 residues long. The germline gives CDR1 SQVTM, CDR2 ANQGSEA. CDR3: CSANIAWTQYF. The CDR3 DNA is TGCAGCGCCAACATCGCATGGACGCAGTATTTT.

The V gene is TRBV27, the J gene TRBJ2-7, with a weak D call TRBD2 (6 bases). The CDR3 runs to 18 residues. From germline, CDR1 is MNHEY and CDR2 SMNVEV (reference sequence). The V end lost 7 bases, the J end lost 0 bases, and 25 bases lay between the germline ends. The CDR3 sequence: CASNPRGSGGRSSYEQYF. CDR3 nucleotide sequence: TGTGCCAGCAACCCCCGGGGTTCTGGGGGGAGGAGCTCCTACGAGCAGTACTTC.

The J gene is TRBJ2-1, the V gene TRBV11-3; possible D gene TRBD2, 5 bases. The ends were cut back, 6 bases at V and 2 bases at J, with 14 bases in the middle. The CDR3 length is 15 residues. Germline lookup yields CDR1 SGHNT and CDR2 YENEEA. CDR3 bases: TGTGCCAGCAGTACCCGACGGGGAGCCTACAATGAGCAGTTCTTC. Translated, it gives CASSTRRGAYNEQFF.

The V call is TRBV10-1, the J call TRBJ1-5; D remains ambiguous. CDR1 is WNHNN, CDR2 SYGVQD, per germline (reference sequence). Trimming removed 6 bases from V and 4 bases from J, with 10 bases in between. This CDR3 is built from 13 residues. The CDR3 loop is CASSLAVNQPQHF. DNA of the CDR3: TGCGCCAGCAGCCTCGCGGTGAATCAGCCCCAGCATTTT.

The V gene is TRBV19, the J gene TRBJ1-1, with a weak D call TRBD1 (5 bases). CDR1 and CDR2 (germline): LNHDA, SQIVND (reference sequence). This CDR3 comprises 16 residues. The V end lost 3 bases, the J end lost 1 base, and 15 bases lay between the germline ends. In nucleotides, the CDR3 is TGTGCCAGTAGTATGGAGGAGGGACGGGCGAACACTGAAGCTTTCTTT. Amino acid sequence: CASSMEEGRANTEAFF.

This chain uses TRBV4-2 with TRBJ1-1; TRBD1 agrees at 7 bases. The CDR3 length is 15 residues. Germline V gene data show CDR1 as LGHNA and CDR2 as YNFKEQ. The junction had 5 bases not matched to a gene; V was cut back by 4 bases and J by 0 bases. The CDR3 DNA follows: TGTGCCAGCAGCCGGCTAGACAGGGTGAACACTGAAGCTTTCTTT. It translates to CASSRLDRVNTEAFF.

The chain is built from TRBV5-4 and TRBJ2-5, with TRBD1 matching over 8 bases. With 1 base clipped from V and 7 bases from J, the junction kept 6 bases outside the gene matches. This CDR3 is 14 amino acids long. Germline values: CDR1 SGHNT, CDR2 YYREEE (reference sequence). The DNA for the CDR3 is TGTGCCAGCAGCTTGACACAGGGGGGAGTGACCCAGTACTTC. It translates to CASSLTQGGVTQYF.

This clone showed up just once. This chain joins TRBV6-6 and TRBJ1-2; TRBD1 is a possible D gene (6 bases). The CDR3 sequence is 14 residues long. Trimming removed 4 bases from V and 4 bases from J, with 13 bases in between. Germline V gives CDR1 MNHNY, CDR2 SVGAGI (reference sequence). CDR3 coding DNA: TGTGCCAGCAGTTCGGGCAGGGGATTCTATGGCTACACCTTC. Amino acids: CASSSGRGFYGYTF.